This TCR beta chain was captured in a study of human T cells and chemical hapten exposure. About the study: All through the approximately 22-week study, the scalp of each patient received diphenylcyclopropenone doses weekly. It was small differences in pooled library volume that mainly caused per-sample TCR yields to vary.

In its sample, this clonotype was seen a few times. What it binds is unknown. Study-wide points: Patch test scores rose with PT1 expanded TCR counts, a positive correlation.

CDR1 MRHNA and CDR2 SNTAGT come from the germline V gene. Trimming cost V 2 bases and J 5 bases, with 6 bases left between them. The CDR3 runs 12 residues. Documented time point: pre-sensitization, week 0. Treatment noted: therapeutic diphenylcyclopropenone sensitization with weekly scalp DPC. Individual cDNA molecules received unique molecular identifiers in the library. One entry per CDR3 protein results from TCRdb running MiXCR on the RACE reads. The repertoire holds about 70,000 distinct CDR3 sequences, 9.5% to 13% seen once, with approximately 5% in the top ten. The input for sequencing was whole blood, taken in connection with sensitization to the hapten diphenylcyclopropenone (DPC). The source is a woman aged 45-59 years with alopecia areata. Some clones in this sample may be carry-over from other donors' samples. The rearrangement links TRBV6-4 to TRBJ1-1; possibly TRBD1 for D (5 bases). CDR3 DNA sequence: TGTGCCAGCAGTGACGGGACGACTGAAGCTTTCTTT. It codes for CASSDGTTEAFF.